The clone carrying this T cell receptor (beta chain) was detected once. Its antigen is as yet unknown. Profiling relied on immunoSEQ multiplex PCR, and the TCRdb table lists in-frame clones only, not all of them. The sample shows fewer than 25,000 clones, about 80% of them seen only once. These data are taken from a study of T cells in narcolepsy. Overall study results and limits: In some patient and control memory CD4+ samples, autoreactive clones were absent. Comparing one patient's CSF and blood CD4+ clonotypes highlighted HCRT- and TRIB2-specific autoreactive clonotypes.

CDR3 length equals 15 residues. Germline loops: CDR1 MNHNY, CDR2 SVGAGI (reference sequence). V shed 7 bases and J shed 4 bases, with 18 bases lying between them. This sequence joins TRBV6-6 and TRBJ2-3; tentative D call: TRBD2 (6 bases). The receptor comes from a human donor in good health. Sequenced sample: memory (CD45RA-) CD4+ T cells from blood. The CDR3: CASNDNPWGADTQYF. In DNA form, the CDR3 reads TGTGCCAGCAATGATAACCCCTGGGGGGCAGATACGCAGTATTTT.